This T cell receptor (beta chain) was captured by sequencing in a study of a mutant IDH1 vaccine in newly diagnosed glioma. Assay: immunoSEQ multiplex PCR; the TCRdb copy retains only in-frame clones and omits some. The repertoire holds about 43,000 clones, with about four fifths as singletons. With respect to this clone: The antigen is unknown.

Time point in this sample: week 23, last vaccination. The investigators gave 300 ug of mutant IDH1 20-mer peptide in each vaccine dose, together with topical imiquimod. The sequencing used PBMCs, collected from a glioma patient whose treatment included an IDH1 peptide vaccine. The source of this sequence is a woman younger than 35 with glioma. Some clones in this sample may be carry-over from other donors' samples.

The CDR3 reads CASRSDRFYNSGANVLTF. The CDR3 bases are TGTGCCAGCAGATCAGACAGGTTCTATAACTCTGGGGCCAACGTCCTGACTTTC. The gene calls are TRBV7-8 and TRBJ2-6; the D gene is possibly TRBD1 (6 bases). V lost 6 bases to trimming and J lost 0 bases, with 18 bases between them. This CDR3 is 18 amino acids long. Germline loops: CDR1 SGHVS, CDR2 FQNEAQ.